This T cell receptor beta chain stems from a study of OX40 agonist ivuxolimab in advanced cancers. As for the study in general: With ivuxolimab, an agonistic anti-OX40 (CD134) antibody, patients were treated. The eligibility criteria allowed prior anti-PD-1, anti-PD-L1 or anti-CTLA-4 therapy, and 30% to 40% had some. Patients achieving partial responses numbered three: one hepatocellular carcinoma case and two cutaneous melanoma cases.

In its sample, this clone was seen once. Measured with immunoSEQ multiplex PCR; TCRdb has only the in-frame clones, and not every one. The data contain approximately 19,000 clones, about 80% of them singletons. Germline CDR1 reads SGHDT; CDR2 reads YYEEEE. The CDR3 consists of 14 residues. The V end lost 3 bases, the J end lost 1 base, and 10 bases lay between the germline ends. Material: CD4+ or CD8+ T cells sorted from blood, obtained in a trial of the OX40 agonist ivuxolimab. The chain employs TRBV5-6 and TRBJ1-1; no reliable D call. The TCR comes from an adult with an advanced solid tumor such as melanoma, head and neck, liver or kidney cancer. CDR3 DNA: TGTGCCAGCAGCTGGAGTGGTCAGAACACTGAAGCTTTCTTT. Translating it yields CASSWSGQNTEAFF.